Described below is a single T cell receptor beta chain sequence and its context. Its antigen is still unknown. The germline gives CDR1 MNHEY, CDR2 SVGEGT. The CDR3 is 12 amino acids. V was clipped by 5 bases and J by 3 bases, with 7 bases between them. Unique molecular identifiers were used in preparing the TCRbeta library. Using its own MiXCR run on the PCR reads, TCRdb lists one record per CDR3 protein. This sample carries about 260,000 distinct CDR3 sequences, less than 9% of them seen once, and the ten largest clones take under 8%. This sample is part of a study of T-cell reconstitution after alpha-beta-depleted transplantation in children. Findings and limits, study-wide: Alpha-beta T cells present about two months after transplant were reported to originate from several hundred expanded graft clones. Hyperexpanded clones declined; after one year, newly produced T cells mostly supplied diversity. From surviving recipient T cells and thymic progenitors came the high day-60 TCRbeta diversity observed in some patients.

This chain uses TRBV6-2 or TRBV6-3 with TRBJ1-1; D unresolved. This material consisted of PBMCs, mostly from graft donor cells, taken 180 days after TCRalphabeta/CD19-depleted stem cell transplant. The TCR was taken from a male patient younger than 18 who had a stem cell transplant for acute lymphoblastic leukemia, so the T cells may come from the graft donor. CDR3 amino acids: CASSAGYTEAFF. The CDR3 DNA reads TGTGCCAGCAGTGCGGGGTACACTGAAGCTTTCTTT.